These 24 T cell receptor beta chains were sequenced from one sample in a study of T cell responses to AZD1222 COVID-19 vaccine listed by TCRdb under 2021. The method behind the library was the immunoSEQ multiplex PCR assay. TCRdb stores this immuneACCESS table with in-frame sequences only. Part of the clones is absent; in the studies checked, under half of the shortfall reflects unresolved V genes, and no reason is known for the rest. The sample includes 90,000 to 150,000 clones, with more than 75% observed a single time. In total, the top ten clones hold around 9.4% of the sample. The sample's time point, from its label and the paper: baseline before first vaccination. The sequenced sample was peripheral blood, obtained on day 0 of AZD1222 vaccination. The receptor source for this set is an adult in good health.

The rearrangement uses TRBV12-3 or TRBV12-4 and TRBJ1-1; no firm D call. Trimming took off 4 bases at V and 0 bases at J, with 3 bases between the two ends. The CDR3 sequence is 12 residues long. The CDR3 here is CASSSVNTEAFF. CDR3 in DNA: TGTGCCAGCAGTTCCGTGAACACTGAAGCTTTCTTT.

This clone was seen only once. This chain joins TRBV6-5 and TRBJ2-7; D is uncertain. The length of the CDR3 is 15 residues. Deletions cut 6 bases from V and 1 base from J, with 16 bases between. Germline CDR1 reads MNHEY; CDR2 reads SVGAGI. CDR3 DNA sequence: TGTGCCAGCAGATACCTTGGTTCGGCATCCTACGAGCAGTACTTC. Its protein is CASRYLGSASYEQYF.

The V call is TRBV24-1, the J call TRBJ2-5; D possibly corresponds to TRBD2 (5 bases). From germline, CDR1 is KGHDR and CDR2 SFDVKD. The CDR3 length is 13 residues. Trimming pared 4 bases from V and 0 bases from J, leaving 5 bases between. CDR3 sequence reads: CATSERDQETQYF. The DNA of the CDR3 is TGTGCCACCAGTGAGAGGGACCAAGAGACCCAGTACTTC.

This clone was seen more than once but under ten times. J is TRBJ1-1 and V is TRBV5-5, with D unresolved. The CDR3 runs to 13 residues. Per the germline V gene, CDR1 is SGHKS and CDR2 is YYEKEE (reference sequence). V was cut by 0 bases and J by 1 base, with 4 bases left in between. CDR3 nucleotides: TGTGCCAGCAGCTTGGGGGCGAACACTGAAGCTTTCTTT. It specifies CASSLGANTEAFF.

The chain links TRBV6-5 to TRBJ1-6; tentatively, D is TRBD1 (6 bases). Trimming cost V 5 bases and J 7 bases, with 15 bases left between them. The CDR3 contains 15 residues. Looked up from germline, CDR1 is MNHEY and CDR2 is SVGAGI. The CDR3, as DNA: TGTGCCAGCAGTCTAACAGGGAACCCCAATTCACCCCTCCACTTT. Amino acid sequence: CASSLTGNPNSPLHF.

This chain links TRBV7-2 with TRBJ2-1; 7 bases are a match to TRBD2. Germline V gene lookup returns CDR1 SGHTA and CDR2 FQGNSA. This CDR3 has 15 amino acids. V dropped 1 base and J dropped 8; count of bases not matched to a gene: 8. The CDR3 spells CASSLGGGVWDEQFF. The CDR3 bases are TGTGCCAGCAGCTTAGGCGGGGGTGTATGGGATGAGCAGTTCTTC.

This chain connects TRBV20-1 to TRBJ2-1; D is ambiguous. Germline CDR1 is DFQATT and CDR2 is SNEGSKA (reference sequence). The ends were cut back, 0 bases at V and 12 bases at J, with 9 bases in the middle. This CDR3 is built from 11 residues. Written as DNA, the CDR3 is TGCAGTGCTAGAGATCGATTCGGGCAGTTCTTC. Translation gives CSARDRFGQFF.

This chain uses TRBV27 with TRBJ2-7, with no clear D. The V and J ends lost 0 bases and 2 bases respectively, with 5 bases between them. Germline CDR1 is MNHEY and CDR2 is SMNVEV (reference sequence). This CDR3 region has 13 residues. CDR3 amino acids: CASSLSFPYEQYF. CDR3 sequence (DNA): TGTGCCAGCAGTTTATCGTTTCCCTACGAGCAGTACTTC.

This chain connects TRBV30 to TRBJ1-5; tentatively, D is TRBD1 (6 bases). Trimming took 2 bases from V and 6 from J, leaving 11 bases between them. CDR3 length equals 13 residues. Germline CDR1 GTSNPN, CDR2 SVGIG (reference sequence). The DNA of the CDR3 is TGTGCCTGGAGTCCTCAGGGGTCTCAGCCCCAGCATTTT. Amino acids: CAWSPQGSQPQHF.

The chain uses TRBV18 and TRBJ1-2; 8 bases align to TRBD1. The germline V gene encodes CDR1 KGHSH and CDR2 LQKENI. The trim removed 3 bases at V and 5 bases at J, leaving 8 bases unmatched. The CDR3 is 15 amino acids. The CDR3 DNA is TGTGCCAGCTCACCGGTGGACAGGGCGGGGTATGGCTACACCTTC. It is translated as CASSPVDRAGYGYTF.

This clone was seen only a few times. V usage is TRBV24-1 and J usage is TRBJ2-3; D might be TRBD2 (7 bases). Germline V lookup: CDR1 KGHDR, CDR2 SFDVKD. The length of the CDR3 is 15 residues. Trimming removed 9 bases at V and 2 bases at J, with 17 bases between. CDR3 loop: CATGANAGATDTQYF. The DNA of the CDR3 is TGTGCCACCGGGGCAAACGCGGGGGCCACAGATACGCAGTATTTT.

Note on this clone: One end of the junction is discordant with germline, which a read error may explain. The chain has TRBV4-1 and TRBJ2-7; a weak D match, TRBD2 (5 bases). The CDR3 spans 15 residues. Per germline, CDR1 MGHRA and CDR2 YSYEKL. The CDR3: CARRGAGIFTSSLFF. The CDR3 DNA sequence: TGCGCCAGACGCGGCGCCGGGATTTTCACTTCTAGCTTGTTCTTC.

The rearrangement uses TRBV28 and TRBJ1-5, with 7 positions matching TRBD1. This CDR3 comprises 13 residues. J was trimmed by 3 bases and V by 8 bases; bases with no gene match: 4. From germline, CDR1 is MDHEN and CDR2 SYDVKM. This CDR3 is CASGGTANQPQHF. CDR3 DNA: TGTGCCAGCGGGGGGACAGCCAATCAGCCCCAGCATTTT. Drawing the rest from reference TRBV28 and TRBJ1-5, the complete variable domain is DVKVTQSSRYLVKRTGEKVFLECVQDMDHENMFWYRQDPGLGLRLIYFSYDVKMKEKGDIPEGYSVSREKKERFSLILESASTNQTSMYLCASGGTANQPQHFGDGTRLSIL.

This clone was counted once. The chain links TRBV7-8 to TRBJ2-7; the D is unclear. The germline V gene has CDR1 SGHVS and CDR2 FQNEAQ. The V gene lost 2 bases and the J gene lost 2 bases, with 1 base spanning the gap. CDR3 size: 11 residues. CDR3: CASSLTYEQYF. Here the CDR3 DNA reads TGTGCCAGCAGCTTAACCTACGAGCAGTACTTC.

The chain employs TRBV28 and TRBJ2-6; the D is unclear. CDR1 and CDR2 from the germline V gene are MDHEN and SYDVKM. Trimming took off 5 bases at V and 0 bases at J, with 8 bases between the two ends. The CDR3 sequence is 15 residues long. Here the CDR3 DNA reads TGTGCCAGCAGTAACGTAAACTCTGGGGCCAACGTCCTGACTTTC. This gives the protein CASSNVNSGANVLTF. Variable domain in full (rest from reference TRBV28 and TRBJ2-6): DVKVTQSSRYLVKRTGEKVFLECVQDMDHENMFWYRQDPGLGLRLIYFSYDVKMKEKGDIPEGYSVSREKKERFSLILESASTNQTSMYLCASSNVNSGANVLTFGAGSRLTVL.

For this clone: Other DNA sequences in the same sample also yield this CDR3. The CDR3 sequence: CASSYGETQYF. The DNA for the CDR3 is TGTGCCAGCAGTTACGGGGAGACCCAGTACTTC. This chain links TRBV6-2 or TRBV6-3 with TRBJ2-5; D gene unclear. V was trimmed by 2 bases and J by 5 bases, leaving 3 bases between them. The CDR3 spans 11 residues. CDR1 MNHEY and CDR2 SVGEGT come from the germline V gene.

This chain links TRBV11-3 with TRBJ2-3, with D possibly TRBD2 on 6 matching bases. CDR3 length: 16 residues. The germline V gene encodes CDR1 SGHNT and CDR2 YENEEA. V was trimmed by 6 bases and J by 5 bases, leaving 21 bases between them. This CDR3 reads CASRTPGRGVGDTQYF. In DNA form, the CDR3 reads TGTGCCAGCAGAACTCCCGGGAGAGGGGTGGGAGATACGCAGTATTTT.

CDR3 DNA sequence: TGTGCCAGTAGTCCCTGGACTAGCGGAGAGTACGAGCAGTACTTC. It is translated as CASSPWTSGEYEQYF. The genes are TRBV19 and TRBJ2-7; TRBD2 agrees at 10 bases. Germline V gives CDR1 LNHDA, CDR2 SQIVND (reference sequence). The junction had 8 bases not matched to a gene; V was cut back by 5 bases and J by 4 bases. The CDR3 covers 15 residues. Together with reference TRBV19 and TRBJ2-7, the CDR3 gives the full variable domain: DGGITQSPKYLFRKEGQNVTLSCEQNLNHDAMYWYRQDPGQGLRLIYYSQIVNDFQKGDIAEGYSVSREKKESFPLTVTSAQKNPTAFYLCASSPWTSGEYEQYFGPGTRLTVT.

J is TRBJ1-1 and V is TRBV6-4; D is possibly TRBD1 (5 bases). Germline V gene sequence: CDR1 MRHNA, CDR2 SNTAGT. This CDR3 spans 19 amino acids. V was pared by 0 bases and J by 1 base, with 21 bases between. This chain's CDR3 is CASSDSQELHTGPNTEAFF. CDR3 DNA sequence: TGTGCCAGCAGTGACTCCCAGGAACTCCATACGGGACCGAACACTGAAGCTTTCTTT.

CDR3 protein: CASSDGAQETQYF. The CDR3 DNA follows: TGTGCCAGCAGTGATGGAGCCCAAGAGACCCAGTACTTC. The chain is built from TRBV2 and TRBJ2-5, with D unclear. V was shortened by 3 bases and J by 1 base, with 6 bases between the two germline ends. Germline-derived CDR1 and CDR2 are SNHLY and FYNNEI. This CDR3 contains 13 residues.

There are a few counts of this clone. The CDR3 nucleotides are TGTGCCAGCAGTGCCGGGACAGGGCCCTACGAGCAGTACTTC. This gives the protein CASSAGTGPYEQYF. The chain is built from TRBV2 and TRBJ2-7, with 9 bases matching TRBD1. V shed 4 bases and J 2 bases; nucleotides not matched to a gene: 3. Germline values: CDR1 SNHLY, CDR2 FYNNEI. This CDR3 region has 14 residues.

This clone was counted once. This chain connects TRBV21-1 to TRBJ1-5; TRBD1, the table's D call, lacks a check against the DNA. TRBV21-1 corresponds to a pseudogene. The CDR3 extends over 13 amino acids. CDR3 coding DNA: TGTGCCAGCATCTCAGGGTCCAGACAGCCCCAGCATTTT. Its protein product is CASISGSRQPQHF.

The CDR3 reads CASSRTASYEQYF. The CDR3 coding sequence is TGTGCCAGCAGCCGGACGGCCTCCTACGAGCAGTACTTC. The V call is TRBV27, the J call TRBJ2-7; D remains ambiguous. The CDR3 sequence is 13 residues long. Deletions cut 6 bases from V and 0 bases from J, with 9 bases between. Looked up from germline, CDR1 is MNHEY and CDR2 is SMNVEV (reference sequence).

The rearrangement uses TRBV29-1 and TRBJ2-3, with TRBD2 matching over 12 bases. Germline V gene lookup returns CDR1 SQVTM and CDR2 ANQGSEA. V dropped 5 bases and J dropped 2; count of bases not matched to a gene: 5. The CDR3 length is 15 residues. The CDR3 sequence is CSVPTSGSVTDTQYF. CDR3 DNA sequence: TGCAGCGTTCCGACTAGCGGGAGTGTCACAGATACGCAGTATTTT.